This TCR beta chain stems from a study of T cells in localized non-small cell lung cancer. The study, taken as a whole, reports: Among blood samples, higher T cell density accompanied longer overall survival. A single tumor region was sequenced, leaving heterogeneity possible. Uninvolved adjacent lung showed higher T cell clonality than tumor. Detection in adjacent lung was observed for a median roughly 62 of the top 100 tumor clones.

As for this clone: Its matching antigen is unknown.

Produced via immunoSEQ multiplex PCR; TCRdb's table is partial and in-frame only. Among 2,000 to 2,500 clones listed, 18% were seen once. Germline CDR1 reads MGHRA; CDR2 reads YSYEKL. After removal of 6 bases from V and 1 base from J, the junction contained 5 bases not matched to a gene. This CDR3 region has 15 residues. The V gene is TRBV4-1, the J gene TRBJ2-3, with TRBD2 matching over 9 bases. The clonotype was recovered from a female donor older than 55 with stage I squamous cell lung carcinoma. The specimen comprised lung tumor tissue, sampled before any cancer treatment. In DNA, the CDR3 is TGCGCCAGCAGACGGGGCGGGAGGGGCACAGATACGCAGTATTTT. It encodes CASRRGGRGTDTQYF.